These 22 T cell receptor beta chains originate from one sample sequenced in a study of blood T cell repertoires in COVID-19. TCRdb's copy holds only in-frame clones and misses some; the assay was immunoSEQ multiplex PCR. The table includes around 250,000 clones, around 90% detected once. The sequenced sample consisted of peripheral blood. All receptors derive from a human donor in a cohort sampled during active COVID-19.

The CDR3 sequence: CASSVEVGQGVRRSGANVLTF. CDR3 nucleotides: TGTGCCAGCAGCGTAGAGGTGGGACAGGGGGTTCGCAGGTCTGGGGCCAACGTCCTGACTTTC. This chain joins TRBV9 and TRBJ2-6, with 11 positions matching TRBD1. Losses at the gene ends were 0 bases for V and 1 base for J; bases not matched to a gene: 12. The CDR3 runs 21 residues. Germline V gene lookup returns CDR1 SGDLS and CDR2 YYNGEE.

The genes are TRBV23-1 and TRBJ1-5; TRBD1 matches 7 bases. TRBV23-1 is sorted into the ORF group, with uncertain function. CDR3 size: 15 residues. V dropped 4 bases and J dropped 7; count of bases not matched to a gene: 10. The CDR3 reads CASSLDRVGSQPQHF. Written as DNA, the CDR3 is TGCGCCAGCAGTCTAGACAGGGTGGGATCCCAGCCCCAGCATTTT.

The V and J genes are TRBV7-9 and TRBJ1-2; 7 bases line up with TRBD1. The J segment lost 3 bases and the V segment lost 11 bases, leaving 6 bases of the junction unmatched. Germline V gene lookup returns CDR1 SEHNR and CDR2 FQNEAQ (reference sequence). The length of the CDR3 is 12 residues. Here the CDR3 DNA reads TGTGCCGGGTGGGGGACAGACTATGGCTACACCTTC. Translation gives CAGWGTDYGYTF.

This chain links TRBV5-1 with TRBJ1-3; D gene uncertain. Trimming stripped 0 bases from V and 3 bases from J, with 13 bases between. Germline loops: CDR1 SGHRS, CDR2 YFSETQ. CDR3 length: 16 residues. The CDR3 sequence: CASSLVLSGGGNTIYF. The DNA for the CDR3 is TGCGCCAGCAGCTTGGTCCTCTCGGGAGGTGGAAACACCATATATTTT.

The chain links TRBV2 to TRBJ1-3; a weak D match, TRBD1 (6 bases). Trimming shortened V by 3 bases and J by 7 bases, and 16 bases separated the two germline ends. This CDR3 has 15 residues. CDR1 is SNHLY, CDR2 FYNNEI, per germline. As DNA, the CDR3 is TGTGCCAGCAGTGATAGCAGGGGCATTCTTAACACCATATATTTT. This translates into CASSDSRGILNTIYF.

V usage is TRBV28 and J usage is TRBJ2-7; no clear D. The CDR3 runs 14 residues. Germline assignment: CDR1 MDHEN and CDR2 SYDVKM. The V end lost 3 bases, the J end lost 0 bases, and 9 bases lay between the germline ends. CDR3 sequence: CASSFTVPSYEQYF. The CDR3 DNA sequence: TGTGCCAGCAGTTTTACGGTTCCCTCCTACGAGCAGTACTTC.

The J gene is TRBJ2-5, the V gene TRBV7-2, with TRBD2 matching over 7 bases. This CDR3 spans 14 amino acids. V gave up 0 bases and J gave up 2 bases; unmatched junction bases: 0. Germline V CDR1 and CDR2: SGHTA, FQGNSA. CDR3 nucleotides: TGTGCCAGCAGCTTAGCGGGAGGGCAAGAGACCCAGTACTTC. Translation gives CASSLAGGQETQYF.

This clone has just a few counts. The V gene is TRBV3-1 (or the pseudogene TRBV3-2), the J gene TRBJ1-6, with D hard to call. This CDR3 has 14 residues. Germline CDR1 and CDR2: LGHDT and YNNKEL (reference sequence). The V gene lost 7 bases and the J gene lost 7 bases, with 14 bases spanning the gap. The CDR3 sequence: CASTHMVANSPLHF. In nucleotides, the CDR3 is TGTGCCAGCACCCATATGGTGGCCAATTCACCCCTCCACTTT.

This sequence joins TRBV20-1 and TRBJ2-5, with 7 bases lining up with TRBD1. Unmatched junction bases numbered 1, after V lost 4 bases and J lost 5 bases. The germline V gene has CDR1 DFQATT and CDR2 SNEGSKA (reference sequence). CDR3 size: 11 residues. The CDR3 coding sequence is TGCAGTGCTACGACAGGGGAGACCCAGTACTTC. This translates into CSATTGETQYF.

This clone was observed a few times. This chain connects TRBV27 to TRBJ1-4; TRBD1 matches at 7 bases. The CDR3 consists of 13 residues. Germline V gene sequence: CDR1 MNHEY, CDR2 SMNVEV (reference sequence). J lost 2 bases, V lost 9 bases, and 3 bases had no gene match. This chain's CDR3 is CASRQGTNEKLFF. CDR3 sequence (DNA): TGTGCCAGTAGACAGGGCACTAATGAAAAACTGTTTTTT.

CDR3 nucleotides: TGTGCCACCTCTCCGGTTTTGGGTCCGGGTTCACCCCTCCACTTT. As protein: CATSPVLGPGSPLHF. V gene TRBV15 combines with J gene TRBJ1-6, with D unresolved. The CDR3 has 15 amino acids. The V and J ends lost 8 bases and 9 bases respectively, with 20 bases between them. CDR1 LNHNV and CDR2 YYDKDF come from the germline V gene (reference sequence).

V usage is TRBV28 and J usage is TRBJ2-7, with 16 positions matching TRBD2. The CDR3 sequence is 18 residues long. The V gene's germline CDR1 is MDHEN and CDR2 SYDVKM. Unmatched junction bases numbered 11, after V lost 6 bases and J lost 3 bases. CDR3 bases: TGTGCCAGCAGCCCTTGGGGGACTAGCGGGAGGGAAGGCTACGAGCAGTACTTC. It encodes CASSPWGTSGREGYEQYF.

This clone was picked up many times. The rearrangement links TRBV28 to TRBJ1-6; D is uncertain. The germline V and J ends were trimmed by 7 bases and 0 bases, with 19 bases remaining between them. CDR3 length equals 18 residues. Germline V CDR1 and CDR2: MDHEN, SYDVKM. DNA of the CDR3: TGTGCCAGCACCCCGGTCGGGCAGGACTTCTCCTATAATTCACCCCTCCACTTT. Translated: CASTPVGQDFSYNSPLHF.

The chain couples TRBV5-5 to TRBJ1-6; D is uncertain. CDR1 is SGHKS, CDR2 YYEKEE, per germline (reference sequence). CDR3 length: 13 amino acids. V was trimmed by 7 bases and J by 0 bases, leaving 5 bases between them. CDR3 bases: TGTGCCAGCGGGAGCTCCTATAATTCACCCCTCCACTTT. This translates into CASGSSYNSPLHF.

The chain employs TRBV4-3 and TRBJ1-2; D is undetermined. The V gene's germline CDR1 is LGHNA and CDR2 YSLEER. V was shortened by 2 bases and J by 4 bases, with 17 bases between the two germline ends. The CDR3 is 16 residues long. The DNA of the CDR3 is TGCGCCAGCAGCCAAATAACCTATGGACGGGGCTATGGCTACACCTTC. This translates into CASSQITYGRGYGYTF.

This chain uses TRBV19 with TRBJ2-7; a weak D match, TRBD1 (5 bases). From germline, CDR1 is LNHDA and CDR2 SQIVND (reference sequence). The CDR3 is 13 residues long. The V end was cut by 3 bases, the J end by 1 base, with 7 bases between. CDR3 protein: CASSMTVSYEQYF. CDR3 coding DNA: TGTGCCAGTAGTATGACAGTTTCCTACGAGCAGTACTTC.

The V gene is TRBV27, the J gene TRBJ1-2, with 8 bases identical to TRBD1. J gave up 2 bases and V 0 bases, and 8 bases lay outside the gene matches. Germline V gene lookup returns CDR1 MNHEY and CDR2 SMNVEV (reference sequence). The CDR3 is 17 residues long. The CDR3 here is CASSLSYRTGTNYGYTF. The CDR3 DNA reads as TGTGCCAGCAGTTTATCTTACCGGACAGGGACCAACTATGGCTACACCTTC.

The genes are TRBV25-1 and TRBJ1-5, with TRBD1 as a possible D gene (6 bases). Deletions cut 7 bases from V and 4 bases from J, with 20 bases between. The CDR3 loop spans 16 amino acids. Germline loops: CDR1 MGHDK, CDR2 SYGVNS. The CDR3 region has the DNA TGTGCCAGCACCTGCCCCGGACAGAGGAGAAATCAGCCCCAGCATTTT. Translation: CASTCPGQRRNQPQHF.

This chain connects TRBV5-1 to TRBJ2-1; 9 bases are shared with TRBD2. The germline CDR1 and CDR2 sequences are SGHRS and YFSETQ. Losses at the gene ends were 1 base for V and 4 bases for J; bases not matched to a gene: 6. The CDR3 runs 16 residues. The CDR3 nucleotides are TGCGCCAGCAGCTTGCAGCTAGCGGGGTCTTACAATGAGCAGTTCTTC. Translation: CASSLQLAGSYNEQFF. Filled out from reference TRBV5-1 and TRBJ2-1, the complete variable domain reads KAGVTQTPRYLIKTRGQQVTLSCSPISGHRSVSWYQQTPGQGLQFLFEYFSETQRNKGNFPGRFSGRQFSNSRSEMNVSTLELGDSALYLCASSLQLAGSYNEQFFGPGTRLTVL.

The chain recombines TRBV6-5 with TRBJ2-7, with TRBD2 identical over 8 bases. This CDR3 region has 14 residues. Looked up from germline, CDR1 is MNHEY and CDR2 is SVGAGI. V gave up 6 bases and J gave up 1 base; unmatched junction bases: 5. The CDR3 DNA reads as TGTGCCAGCAGCTTACGGGGGGGATCCTACGAGCAGTACTTC. Its translation is CASSLRGGSYEQYF.

V usage is TRBV7-9 and J usage is TRBJ2-7; 8 positions agree with TRBD1. Trimming took 6 bases from V and 4 from J; bases not matched to a gene: 8. The CDR3 runs to 14 residues. Looked up from germline, CDR1 is SEHNR and CDR2 is FQNEAQ (reference sequence). The CDR3 is CASSSGQATYEQYF. Here the CDR3 DNA reads TGTGCCAGCAGTTCGGGACAGGCCACTTACGAGCAGTACTTC.

The chain has TRBV19 and TRBJ1-1; 7 bases map to TRBD1. V shed 3 bases and J 4 bases; nucleotides not matched to a gene: 11. CDR3 length: 16 residues. The germline CDR1 and CDR2 sequences are LNHDA and SQIVND (reference sequence). The DNA for the CDR3 is TGTGCCAGTAGTATCCGAAGGGGGCGCGGGTTCACTGAAGCTTTCTTT. Translating gives CASSIRRGRGFTEAFF.